This T cell receptor (beta chain) was sequenced for a study of shared clonotypes between healthy human individuals. Here immunoSEQ multiplex PCR was the method, and the copy in TCRdb shows in-frame clones only, minus some. The data contain approximately 980,000 clones, 76% of them singletons. The clonotype was recovered from a man between 18 and 29 years old in good health. Sequencing input: memory CD4+ T cells sorted from blood. Subset: CD45RA-negative fraction.

The CDR3 DNA follows: TGCAGTGCTAGAGATGGGAATGGCTACACCTTC. Residues: CSARDGNGYTF. The chain has TRBV20-1 and TRBJ1-2; D is unclear. Germline assignment: CDR1 DFQATT and CDR2 SNEGSKA (reference sequence). V lost 0 bases to trimming and J lost 6 bases, with 5 bases between them. The CDR3 has 11 residues.